The TCR beta chain described here comes from a study of technical replicates of blood from a few donors. The CDR3 has 11 amino acids. Germline assignment: CDR1 DFQATT and CDR2 SNEGSKA (reference sequence). Trimming cost V 6 bases and J 10 bases, with 15 bases left between them. The data were produced by immunoSEQ multiplex PCR, yet TCRdb's version contains in-frame clones alone and is incomplete. The sample yields about 100,000 clones, approximately 94% seen once. The sequencing input was T cells isolated from PBMCs. This clonotype was obtained from a human donor in good health. The genes are TRBV20-1 and TRBJ1-2, with D maybe TRBD1 (5 bases). CDR3 DNA: TGCAGTGCCGGGGAGGGGCGTTCCTACACCTTC. Translation gives CSAGEGRSYTF.